The 24 T cell receptor beta chains given below trace back to one sample, sequenced in a study of blood T cell repertoires in COVID-19. Assay used: immunoSEQ multiplex PCR; TCRdb lists only in-frame clones, some missing. The sample contains about 190,000 clones, around 79% of which appear only once. Sequencing was carried out using peripheral blood. The receptors derive from a man between 45 and 60 years old who had recovered from COVID-19.

The V gene is TRBV5-1, the J gene TRBJ2-3, with TRBD2 identical over 11 bases. The CDR3 has 14 amino acids. Germline loops: CDR1 SGHRS, CDR2 YFSETQ. The V and J ends lost 0 bases and 7 bases, in that order; junction bases with no gene match: 1. DNA of the CDR3: TGCGCCAGCAGCTTGGGACTAGCGGGATATACGCAGTATTTT. Its protein is CASSLGLAGYTQYF. Together with reference TRBV5-1 and TRBJ2-3, the CDR3 gives the full variable domain: KAGVTQTPRYLIKTRGQQVTLSCSPISGHRSVSWYQQTPGQGLQFLFEYFSETQRNKGNFPGRFSGRQFSNSRSEMNVSTLELGDSALYLCASSLGLAGYTQYFGPGTRLTVL.

This chain links TRBV5-1 with TRBJ1-2; D unclear. Deletions cut 4 bases from V and 4 bases from J, with 11 bases between. Germline lookup yields CDR1 SGHRS and CDR2 YFSETQ. This CDR3 comprises 13 residues. The CDR3 DNA reads as TGCGCCAGCAGCCCCGACACGCTCTATGGCTACACCTTC. This gives the protein CASSPDTLYGYTF.

V gene TRBV16 combines with J gene TRBJ2-3, with TRBD1 identical over 8 bases. Germline V gives CDR1 KGHSY, CDR2 FQNENV. This CDR3 has 15 amino acids. Trimming took 4 bases from V and 3 from J; bases not matched to a gene: 6. CDR3 region: CASSPRTGKTDTQYF. The DNA for the CDR3 is TGTGCCAGCAGCCCCCGGACAGGGAAGACAGATACGCAGTATTTT.

V gene TRBV30 combines with J gene TRBJ2-1; 12 bases map to TRBD2. Germline assignment: CDR1 GTSNPN and CDR2 SVGIG (reference sequence). CDR3 length: 14 residues. V lost 0 bases and J lost 9; bases outside the gene matches: 3. The CDR3 region is CAWSVGLAGAEQFF. In DNA form, the CDR3 reads TGTGCCTGGAGTGTGGGACTAGCGGGTGCTGAGCAGTTCTTC.

The V and J genes are TRBV7-9 and TRBJ2-6, with D perhaps TRBD2 (5 bases). This CDR3 is 18 amino acids long. V lost 1 base to trimming and J lost 0 bases, with 13 bases between them. Germline V gene sequence: CDR1 SEHNR, CDR2 FQNEAQ (reference sequence). CDR3 protein: CASSLGEYRGSGANVLTF. The CDR3 nucleotides are TGTGCCAGCAGCTTAGGGGAGTATAGAGGCTCTGGGGCCAACGTCCTGACTTTC.

This clone occurred many times. This rearrangement joins TRBV21-1 to TRBJ2-7; TRBD2 is the table's D call, not checked against the DNA. TRBV21-1 is classified as a pseudogene. This CDR3 is 12 amino acids long. CDR3 protein: CARLVSRIEQYF. The CDR3 DNA reads TGTGCCAGACTAGTCTCTCGGATCGAGCAGTACTTC.

The V gene is TRBV19, the J gene TRBJ1-5, with D possibly TRBD1 on 6 matching bases. The ends were cut back, 0 bases at V and 5 bases at J, with 11 bases in the middle. The CDR3 is 15 amino acids. Germline CDR1 LNHDA, CDR2 SQIVND (reference sequence). The CDR3, as DNA: TGTGCCAGTAGTATAGATCACAGGGCCGATCAGCCCCAGCATTTT. This translates into CASSIDHRADQPQHF. Together with reference TRBV19 and TRBJ1-5, the CDR3 gives the full variable domain: DGGITQSPKYLFRKEGQNVTLSCEQNLNHDAMYWYRQDPGQGLRLIYYSQIVNDFQKGDIAEGYSVSREKKESFPLTVTSAQKNPTAFYLCASSIDHRADQPQHFGDGTRLSIL.

V and J are TRBV28 and TRBJ2-7; TRBD1 is a possible D gene (5 bases). Trimming removed 5 bases at V and 2 bases at J, with 13 bases between. The CDR3 runs 14 residues. The germline V gene has CDR1 MDHEN and CDR2 SYDVKM. The DNA of the CDR3 is TGTGCCAGCAGTCTCTTACAGGAGACCTACGAGCAGTACTTC. Translated: CASSLLQETYEQYF.

This clone has just one count. The chain joins TRBV6-2 or TRBV6-3 to TRBJ2-3, with 11 bases that match TRBD2. The CDR3 is 16 residues long. Germline V lookup: CDR1 MNHEY, CDR2 SVGEGT. V shed 4 bases and J 5 bases; nucleotides not matched to a gene: 8. The CDR3 DNA follows: TGTGCCAGCAGTTGGGTTAGCGGGAGGGCCGGAGATACGCAGTATTTT. Protein: CASSWVSGRAGDTQYF.

This chain uses TRBV21-1 with TRBJ2-7; TRBD2 is taken as the D call from the table, unchecked against the DNA. TRBV21-1 represents a pseudogene. The CDR3 sequence is 15 residues long. In nucleotides, the CDR3 is TGTGCCAGCAACACCGGAGCGGGGACGGCCTACGAGCAGTACTTC. Its translation is CASNTGAGTAYEQYF.

The J gene is TRBJ2-1, the V gene TRBV29-1; 10 nucleotides match TRBD1. The CDR3 loop spans 12 amino acids. The ends lost 4 bases at V and 14 bases at J; junction bases unmatched: 8. Germline V gene lookup returns CDR1 SQVTM and CDR2 ANQGSEA. The CDR3 nucleotides read TGCAGCGTTGGTCCGAGAGGGACAGGGGAGTTCTTC. Residues: CSVGPRGTGEFF.

The rearrangement links TRBV30 to TRBJ2-3; possible D gene TRBD2, 7 bases. There are 20 residues in the CDR3. Germline-derived CDR1 and CDR2 are GTSNPN and SVGIG (reference sequence). V lost 0 bases to trimming and J lost 1 base, with 26 bases between them. Here the CDR3 reads CAWSVRGGAGPLHRTDTQYF. In DNA form, the CDR3 reads TGTGCCTGGAGTGTTCGAGGGGGAGCGGGGCCACTTCACCGCACAGATACGCAGTATTTT.

The V and J genes are TRBV6-5 and TRBJ2-7; weak D call: TRBD1 (6 bases). This CDR3 comprises 13 residues. The germline V and J ends were trimmed by 4 bases and 4 bases, with 11 bases remaining between them. Germline-derived CDR1 and CDR2 are MNHEY and SVGAGI. CDR3 coding DNA: TGTGCCAGCAGTTTTCAAACAGGGTACGAGCAGTACTTC. It specifies CASSFQTGYEQYF.

This clone was counted only a few times. V is TRBV14 and J is TRBJ2-1, with 15 bases identical to TRBD2. The germline CDR1 and CDR2 sequences are SGHDN and FVKESK. CDR3 size: 16 residues. The V and J ends lost 3 bases and 7 bases, in that order; junction bases with no gene match: 4. The DNA of the CDR3 is TGTGCCAGCAGCCAGCGCGGGACTAGCGGGAGGAATGAGCAGTTCTTC. This gives the protein CASSQRGTSGRNEQFF.

V and J are TRBV19 and TRBJ1-3; perhaps TRBD1 as D (5 bases). CDR3 length: 16 amino acids. Trimming shortened V by 5 bases and J by 0 bases, and 14 bases separated the two germline ends. Per the germline V gene, CDR1 is LNHDA and CDR2 is SQIVND (reference sequence). The CDR3 region is CASSRGTSGSGNTIYF. The CDR3 DNA sequence: TGTGCCAGTAGTCGCGGGACTTCAGGCTCTGGAAACACCATATATTTT. Looking up the rest from reference TRBV19 and TRBJ1-3 gives the full variable domain: DGGITQSPKYLFRKEGQNVTLSCEQNLNHDAMYWYRQDPGQGLRLIYYSQIVNDFQKGDIAEGYSVSREKKESFPLTVTSAQKNPTAFYLCASSRGTSGSGNTIYFGEGSWLTVV.

The CDR3 coding sequence is TGTGCCAGCAGTGTTGTTAGCGGGAGAGCCGGGGAGCTGTTTTTT. Amino acids: CASSVVSGRAGELFF. This chain connects TRBV2 to TRBJ2-2; 9 nucleotides line up with TRBD2. The trim removed 4 bases at V and 6 bases at J, leaving 6 bases unmatched. CDR1 is SNHLY, CDR2 FYNNEI, per germline. The CDR3 spans 15 residues.

This clone was observed a few times. This chain uses TRBV4-2 with TRBJ2-5, with 11 bases aligning to TRBD2. Germline V gives CDR1 LGHNA, CDR2 YNFKEQ. The V and J ends lost 1 base and 5 bases, in that order; junction bases with no gene match: 15. The length of the CDR3 is 19 residues. The CDR3 region has the DNA TGTGCCAGCAGCCAAGGAGAGGTGTGGCTAGCGGGAGGTGGGGAGACCCAGTACTTC. Protein sequence: CASSQGEVWLAGGGETQYF.

The chain joins TRBV4-3 to TRBJ2-6; 8 positions agree with TRBD1. The junction had 10 bases not matched to a gene; V was cut back by 0 bases and J by 0 bases. The CDR3 extends over 20 amino acids. The germline gives CDR1 LGHNA, CDR2 YSLEER. The CDR3 DNA sequence: TGCGCCAGCAGCCAAGATCGAACCGGGACAGGCCGCTCTGGGGCCAACGTCCTGACTTTC. Encoded protein: CASSQDRTGTGRSGANVLTF.

Here the CDR3 reads CASSQSELAESYEQYF. Written as DNA, the CDR3 is TGCGCCAGCAGTCAATCGGAACTAGCCGAGAGCTACGAGCAGTACTTC. The gene calls are TRBV23-1 and TRBJ2-7, with D possibly matching TRBD2 (6 bases). TRBV23-1 counts as an open reading frame of uncertain function. The CDR3 totals 16 residues. Trimming stripped 0 bases from V and 3 bases from J, with 15 bases between.

The rearrangement uses TRBV12-3 or TRBV12-4 and TRBJ1-5; D remains ambiguous. Trimming took 3 bases from V and 7 from J, leaving 10 bases between them. CDR3 length: 13 residues. CDR3 sequence reads: CASSFKREQPQHF. CDR3 in DNA: TGTGCCAGCAGTTTCAAGAGGGAGCAGCCCCAGCATTTT.

The chain has TRBV28 and TRBJ2-1, with 8 bases lining up with TRBD1. J gave up 16 bases and V 5 bases, and 16 bases lay outside the gene matches. Germline V gene sequence: CDR1 MDHEN, CDR2 SYDVKM. The CDR3 has 14 amino acids. CDR3 protein: CASSPGTGATGSFF. The CDR3 nucleotides are TGTGCCAGCAGTCCTGGGACAGGAGCTACGGGGTCTTTCTTC.

V gene TRBV7-6 combines with J gene TRBJ2-5; 10 bases map to TRBD2. This CDR3 region has 17 residues. J lost 1 base, V lost 3 bases, and 8 bases had no gene match. CDR1 and CDR2 from the germline V gene are SGHVS and FNYEAQ. CDR3 loop: CASSLGVRTSGQETQYF. As DNA, the CDR3 is TGTGCCAGCAGCTTGGGGGTTCGGACTAGCGGCCAAGAGACCCAGTACTTC.

This sequence joins TRBV28 and TRBJ2-1, with D possibly being TRBD2 (5 bases). V was clipped by 6 bases and J by 5 bases, with 14 bases between them. The CDR3 has 14 amino acids. CDR1 MDHEN and CDR2 SYDVKM come from the germline V gene. The CDR3 spells CASSLDQRDNEQFF. The DNA for the CDR3 is TGTGCCAGCAGCCTGGACCAGAGGGACAATGAGCAGTTCTTC. Drawing the rest from reference TRBV28 and TRBJ2-1, the complete variable domain is DVKVTQSSRYLVKRTGEKVFLECVQDMDHENMFWYRQDPGLGLRLIYFSYDVKMKEKGDIPEGYSVSREKKERFSLILESASTNQTSMYLCASSLDQRDNEQFFGPGTRLTVL.

This clone was seen a handful of times. This chain uses TRBV7-2 with TRBJ2-7, with D possibly matching TRBD1 (5 bases). V shed 7 bases and J shed 1 base, with 8 bases lying between them. This CDR3 is built from 12 residues. Germline lookup yields CDR1 SGHTA and CDR2 FQGNSA. The CDR3 reads CASTDRSYEQYF. The CDR3 DNA is TGTGCCAGCACCGACAGATCCTACGAGCAGTACTTC.